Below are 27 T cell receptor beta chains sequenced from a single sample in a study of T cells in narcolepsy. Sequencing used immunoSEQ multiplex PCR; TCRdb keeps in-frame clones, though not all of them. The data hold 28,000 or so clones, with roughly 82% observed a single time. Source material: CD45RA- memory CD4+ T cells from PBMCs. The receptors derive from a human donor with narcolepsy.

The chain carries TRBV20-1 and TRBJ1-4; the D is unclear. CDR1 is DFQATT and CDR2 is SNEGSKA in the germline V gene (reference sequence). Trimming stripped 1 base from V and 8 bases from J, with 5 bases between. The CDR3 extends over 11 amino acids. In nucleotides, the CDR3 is TGCAGTGCTAGAGTGGGGGAAAAACTGTTTTTT. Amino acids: CSARVGEKLFF.

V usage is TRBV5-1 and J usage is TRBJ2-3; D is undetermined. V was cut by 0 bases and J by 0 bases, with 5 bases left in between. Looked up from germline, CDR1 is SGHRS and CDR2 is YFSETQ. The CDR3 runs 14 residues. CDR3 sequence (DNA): TGCGCCAGCAGCTTGGGAGTAAGCACAGATACGCAGTATTTT. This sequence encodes CASSLGVSTDTQYF.

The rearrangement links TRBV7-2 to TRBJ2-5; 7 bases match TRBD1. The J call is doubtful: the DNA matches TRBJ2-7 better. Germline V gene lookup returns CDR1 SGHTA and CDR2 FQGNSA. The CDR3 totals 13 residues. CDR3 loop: CASSYGQAYEQYF. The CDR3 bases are TGTGCCAGCAGCTACGGACAGGCCTACGAGCAGTACTTC.

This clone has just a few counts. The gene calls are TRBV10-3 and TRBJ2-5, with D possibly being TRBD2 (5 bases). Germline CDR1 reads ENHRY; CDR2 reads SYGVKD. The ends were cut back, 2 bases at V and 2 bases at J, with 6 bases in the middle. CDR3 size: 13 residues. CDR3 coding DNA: TGTGCCATCAGTGAGACGGGGCAAGAGACCCAGTACTTC. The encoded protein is CAISETGQETQYF.

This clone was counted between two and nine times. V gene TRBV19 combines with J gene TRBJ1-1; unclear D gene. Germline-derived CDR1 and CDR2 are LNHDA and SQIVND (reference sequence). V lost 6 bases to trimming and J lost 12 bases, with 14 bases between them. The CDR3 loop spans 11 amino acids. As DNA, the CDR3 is TGTGCCAGTAGATGGACCGGCCGGACTTTCTTT. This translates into CASRWTGRTFF.

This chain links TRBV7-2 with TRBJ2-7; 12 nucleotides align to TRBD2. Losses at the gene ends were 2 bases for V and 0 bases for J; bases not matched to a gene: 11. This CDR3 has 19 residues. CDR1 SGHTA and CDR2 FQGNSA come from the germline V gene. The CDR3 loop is CASSLSASGGVSSSYEQYF. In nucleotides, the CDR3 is TGTGCCAGCAGCTTAAGTGCTAGCGGGGGGGTATCAAGCTCCTACGAGCAGTACTTC.

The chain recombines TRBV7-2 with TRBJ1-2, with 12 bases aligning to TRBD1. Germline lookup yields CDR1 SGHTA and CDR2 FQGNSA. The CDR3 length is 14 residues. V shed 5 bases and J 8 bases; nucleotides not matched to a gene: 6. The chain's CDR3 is CASSKGTGGRGYTF. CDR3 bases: TGTGCCAGCAGCAAGGGGACAGGGGGCAGGGGCTACACCTTC.

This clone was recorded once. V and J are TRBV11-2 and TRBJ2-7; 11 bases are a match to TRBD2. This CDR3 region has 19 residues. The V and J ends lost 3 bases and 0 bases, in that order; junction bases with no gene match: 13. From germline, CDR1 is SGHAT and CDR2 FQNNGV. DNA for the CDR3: TGTGCCAGCAGCTTCTCTAGGACTAGCGGGTACTCTAGCTCCTACGAGCAGTACTTC. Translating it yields CASSFSRTSGYSSSYEQYF.

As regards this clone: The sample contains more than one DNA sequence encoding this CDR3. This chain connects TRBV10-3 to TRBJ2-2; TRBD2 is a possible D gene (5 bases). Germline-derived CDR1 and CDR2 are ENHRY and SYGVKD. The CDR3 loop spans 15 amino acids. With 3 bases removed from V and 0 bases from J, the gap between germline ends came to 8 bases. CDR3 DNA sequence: TGTGCCATCAGTGAACGAGGGACGAACACCGGGGAGCTGTTTTTT. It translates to CAISERGTNTGELFF.

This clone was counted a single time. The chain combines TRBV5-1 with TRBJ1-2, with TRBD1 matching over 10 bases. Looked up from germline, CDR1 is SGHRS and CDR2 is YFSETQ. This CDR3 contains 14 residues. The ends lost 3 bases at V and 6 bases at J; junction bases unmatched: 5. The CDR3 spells CASSSAGTGDGYTF. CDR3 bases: TGCGCCAGCAGCTCTGCCGGGACAGGGGATGGCTACACCTTC.

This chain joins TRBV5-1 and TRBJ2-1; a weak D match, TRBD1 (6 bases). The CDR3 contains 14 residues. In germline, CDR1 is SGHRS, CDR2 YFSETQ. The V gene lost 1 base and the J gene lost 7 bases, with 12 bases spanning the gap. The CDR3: CASSLFLGANEQFF. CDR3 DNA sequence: TGCGCCAGCAGCTTGTTCCTGGGGGCTAATGAGCAGTTCTTC.

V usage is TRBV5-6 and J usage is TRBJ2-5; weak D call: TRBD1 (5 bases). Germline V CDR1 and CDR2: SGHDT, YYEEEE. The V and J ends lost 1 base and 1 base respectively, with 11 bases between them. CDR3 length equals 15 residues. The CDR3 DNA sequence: TGTGCCAGCAGCTTGTCTCGACAGCTCCAAGAGACCCAGTACTTC. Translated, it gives CASSLSRQLQETQYF.

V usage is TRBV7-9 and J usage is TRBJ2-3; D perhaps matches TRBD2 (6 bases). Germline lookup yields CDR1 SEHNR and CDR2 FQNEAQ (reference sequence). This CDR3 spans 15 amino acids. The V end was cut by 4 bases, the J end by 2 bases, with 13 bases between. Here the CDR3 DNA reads TGTGCCAGCAGCTCTCGGGGGAGCTTCACAGATACGCAGTATTTT. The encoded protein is CASSSRGSFTDTQYF.

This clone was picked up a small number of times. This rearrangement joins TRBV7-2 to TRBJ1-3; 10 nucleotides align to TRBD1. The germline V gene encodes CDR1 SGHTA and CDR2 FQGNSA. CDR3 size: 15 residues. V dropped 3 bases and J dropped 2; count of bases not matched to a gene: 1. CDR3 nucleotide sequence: TGTGCCAGCAGCTTTGACAGGGGGCCTGGAAACACCATATATTTT. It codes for CASSFDRGPGNTIYF.

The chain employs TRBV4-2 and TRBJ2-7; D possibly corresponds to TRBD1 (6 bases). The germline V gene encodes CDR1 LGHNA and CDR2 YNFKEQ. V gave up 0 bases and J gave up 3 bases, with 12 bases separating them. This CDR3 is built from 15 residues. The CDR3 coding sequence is TGTGCCAGCAGCCAAGATGAAGGGGGATACTACGAGCAGTACTTC. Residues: CASSQDEGGYYEQYF.

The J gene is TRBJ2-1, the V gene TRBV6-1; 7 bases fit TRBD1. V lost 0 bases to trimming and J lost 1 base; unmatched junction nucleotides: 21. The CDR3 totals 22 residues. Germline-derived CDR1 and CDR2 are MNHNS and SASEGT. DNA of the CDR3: TGTGCCAGCAGTGAAGCGGGTTGGGAGACAGGGATCTTGTGGGGGTCCTACAATGAGCAGTTCTTC. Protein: CASSEAGWETGILWGSYNEQFF.

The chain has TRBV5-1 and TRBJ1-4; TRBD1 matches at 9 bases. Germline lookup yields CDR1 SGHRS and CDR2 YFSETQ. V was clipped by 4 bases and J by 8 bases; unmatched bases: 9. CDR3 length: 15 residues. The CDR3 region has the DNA TGCGCCAGCAGCCCCTCCGGGACAGGGAGCGAAAAACTGTTTTTT. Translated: CASSPSGTGSEKLFF.

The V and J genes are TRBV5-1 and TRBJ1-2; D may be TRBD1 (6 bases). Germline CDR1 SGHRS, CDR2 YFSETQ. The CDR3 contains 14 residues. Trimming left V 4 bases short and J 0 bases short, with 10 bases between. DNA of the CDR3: TGCGCCAGCAGCACGGGGACATCTAACTATGGCTACACCTTC. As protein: CASSTGTSNYGYTF.

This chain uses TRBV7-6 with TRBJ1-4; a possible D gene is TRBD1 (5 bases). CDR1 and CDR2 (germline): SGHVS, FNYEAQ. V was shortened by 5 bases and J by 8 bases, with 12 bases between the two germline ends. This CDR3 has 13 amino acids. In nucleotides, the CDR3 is TGTGCCAGCAGCGAGGGGATAAGGGAAAAACTGTTTTTT. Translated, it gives CASSEGIREKLFF. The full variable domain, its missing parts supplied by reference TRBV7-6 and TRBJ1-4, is GAGVSQSPRYKVTKRGQDVALRCDPISGHVSLYWYRQALGQGPEFLTYFNYEAQQDKSGLPNDRFSAERPEGSISTLTIQRTEQRDSAMYRCASSEGIREKLFFGSGTQLSVL.

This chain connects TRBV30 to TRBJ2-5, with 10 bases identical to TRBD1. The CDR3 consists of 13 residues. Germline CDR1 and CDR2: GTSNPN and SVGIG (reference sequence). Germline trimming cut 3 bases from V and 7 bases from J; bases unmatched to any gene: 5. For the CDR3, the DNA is TGTGCCTGGAGCCGGGACAGGGGAGTGACCCAGTACTTC. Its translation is CAWSRDRGVTQYF.

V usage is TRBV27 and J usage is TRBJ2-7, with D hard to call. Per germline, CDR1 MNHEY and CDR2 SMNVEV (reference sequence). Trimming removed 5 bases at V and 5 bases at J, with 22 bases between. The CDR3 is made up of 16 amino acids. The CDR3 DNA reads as TGTGCCAGCAGTCGAGTCGAACGGCGTGGATGGGACGAGCAGTACTTC. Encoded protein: CASSRVERRGWDEQYF.

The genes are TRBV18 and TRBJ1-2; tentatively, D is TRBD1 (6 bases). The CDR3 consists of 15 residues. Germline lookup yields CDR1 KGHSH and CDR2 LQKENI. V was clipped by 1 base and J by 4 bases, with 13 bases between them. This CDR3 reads CASSPQDSNLYGYTF. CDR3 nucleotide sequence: TGTGCCAGCTCACCACAGGACAGTAACCTCTATGGCTACACCTTC.

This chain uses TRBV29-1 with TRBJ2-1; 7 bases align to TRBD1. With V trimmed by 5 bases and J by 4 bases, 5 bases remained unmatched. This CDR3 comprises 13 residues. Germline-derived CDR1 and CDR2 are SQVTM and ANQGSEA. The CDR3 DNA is TGCAGCGTTAGGGGACAGACTTACAATGAGCAGTTCTTC. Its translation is CSVRGQTYNEQFF.

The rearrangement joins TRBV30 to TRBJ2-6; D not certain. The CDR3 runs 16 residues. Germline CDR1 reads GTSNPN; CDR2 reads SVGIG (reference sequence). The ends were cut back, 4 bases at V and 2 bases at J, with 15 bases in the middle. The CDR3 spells CAWMKSLRPGANVLTF. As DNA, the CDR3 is TGTGCCTGGATGAAATCATTGCGTCCTGGGGCCAACGTCCTGACTTTC.

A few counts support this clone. As DNA, the CDR3 is TGTGCCAGCAGCATGTGGACAGGGGAGACGGGGGAGCTGTTTTTT. Its translation is CASSMWTGETGELFF. The chain recombines TRBV7-8 with TRBJ2-2, with 9 positions matching TRBD1. Germline V gene lookup returns CDR1 SGHVS and CDR2 FQNEAQ. Trimming cost V 5 bases and J 8 bases; bases outside gene matches: 9. The CDR3 is made up of 15 amino acids.

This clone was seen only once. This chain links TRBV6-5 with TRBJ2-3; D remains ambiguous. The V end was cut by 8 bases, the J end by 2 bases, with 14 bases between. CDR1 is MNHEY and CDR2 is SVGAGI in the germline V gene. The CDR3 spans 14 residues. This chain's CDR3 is CASAARSITDTQYF. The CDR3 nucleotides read TGTGCCAGCGCGGCTAGATCCATCACAGATACGCAGTATTTT.

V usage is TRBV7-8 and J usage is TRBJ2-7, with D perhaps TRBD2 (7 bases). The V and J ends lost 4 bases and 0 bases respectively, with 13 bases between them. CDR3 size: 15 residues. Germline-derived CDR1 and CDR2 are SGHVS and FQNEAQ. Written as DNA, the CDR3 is TGTGCCAGCAGCTCGGGGGGCATGGGCTCCTACGAGCAGTACTTC. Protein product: CASSSGGMGSYEQYF.